Listed below are T cell receptor beta chains from one sample, sequenced in a study of monozygotic twins with inflammatory bowel disease. For each CDR3 protein, TCRdb gives one entry from its re-call of the 5' RACE reads, without DNA. The sample table includes around 400,000 distinct CDR3 sequences. Sequencing used blood. These receptors all come from a human donor with ulcerative colitis or Crohn's disease, or a healthy co-twin of an affected twin (not recorded which). Each CDR3 is given with its conserved first and last residue.

j_gene | v_gene | CDR3aa
TRBJ2-7 | TRBV29-1 | CSVAKTRADSYEQYF
TRBJ2-3 | TRBV7-6 | CASSLFSTDTQYF
TRBJ2-1 | TRBV20-1 | CSASLLASQFF
TRBJ1-6 | TRBV25-1 | CASSAGTANSPLHF
TRBJ2-2 | TRBV18 | CASSHRALANTGELFF
TRBJ2-3 | TRBV7-6 | CASSPRRGADTQYF
TRBJ1-4 | TRBV6-1 | CASTETASKNEKLFF
TRBJ2-3 | TRBV30 | CAQGGTDTQYF
TRBJ2-1 | TRBV18 | CASSPRAWAGHGDEQFF
TRBJ2-1 | TRBV3-1 | CASTPGRLNEQFF
TRBJ2-1 | TRBV7-9 | CASSPWPSGSVNEQFF
TRBJ1-4 | TRBV12-3/TRBV12-4 | CASSLDGNEKLFF
TRBJ2-5 | TRBV9 | CASSKAQETQYF
TRBJ2-7 | TRBV6-5 | CASSSLDSTGTSGRRVYF
TRBJ2-3 | TRBV5-1 | CASSLGRNTDTQYF
TRBJ2-1 | TRBV7-9 | CASSLLSGEAYNEQFF
TRBJ1-1 | TRBV28 | CAITRGGAFPNNEAFF
TRBJ2-5 | TRBV7-9 | CASSLGMDSKETQYF
TRBJ2-2 | TRBV12-3/TRBV12-4 | CASSLVLAGVTGELFF
TRBJ2-7 | TRBV3-1 | CASSREPLAGAFGYEQYF
TRBJ2-7 | TRBV28 | CASRTSGRAYEQYF
TRBJ2-2 | TRBV9 | CASSIAQGANTGELFF
TRBJ2-3 | TRBV7-9 | CASSRTSGRTDTDTQYF
TRBJ2-1 | TRBV15 | CATSRGSGSFNNEQFF